This paragraph covers one T cell receptor (beta chain) sequence. Antigen specificity is unknown. The data are from a study of a mutant IDH1 vaccine in newly diagnosed glioma. Libraries were prepared by immunoSEQ multiplex PCR; TCRdb keeps only in-frame clonotypes and omits some of them. The data show about 48,000 clones, around 78% seen once. V shed 2 bases, J shed 2 bases, and the junction held 7 bases outside the gene matches. The CDR3 runs to 16 residues. Germline assignment: CDR1 MDHEN and CDR2 SYDVKM. Time point described: week 35, safety follow-up. Doses of 300 ug of mutant IDH1 20-mer peptide were given with topical imiquimod.

The sample was PBMCs, taken from a glioma patient whose treatment included an IDH1 peptide vaccine. The chain carries TRBV28 and TRBJ2-3; 7 positions agree with TRBD1. The origin of this receptor is a middle-aged man with glioma. CDR3 in amino acids: CASSLGGQKYTDTQYF. CDR3 sequence (DNA): TGTGCCAGCAGTTTAGGGGGACAGAAATACACAGATACGCAGTATTTT.